The TCR beta chain under discussion was sequenced for a study of blood T cell repertoires in COVID-19. Study overall: The study drew acute and convalescent COVID-19 samples from the United States, Italy and Spain. T cells, B-cell-depleted T cells, or PBMCs provided the cDNA or gDNA that served as material.

In this sample, this clone turned up once. In the authors' methods: Counts of nucleated cells, estimated from reference gene primer amplification, were obtained. The assay was immunoSEQ multiplex PCR, and TCRdb's table has in-frame clones only and misses some. V and J calls plus clone size are reproduced from that table; the DNA served to infer D and trimming. The repertoire holds 80,000 to 95,000 clones, with 81% as singletons. Germline assignment: CDR1 SEHNR and CDR2 FQNEAQ (reference sequence). The CDR3 has 12 residues. V gave up 5 bases and J gave up 4 bases, with 8 bases separating them. This clonotype was obtained from a man older than 75 with acute or convalescent COVID-19. This chain links TRBV7-9 with TRBJ2-5, with D possibly TRBD2 on 6 matching bases. The sequencing input was peripheral blood. CDR3: CASSRGGETQYF. In nucleotides, the CDR3 is TGTGCCAGCAGCAGGGGAGGAGAGACCCAGTACTTC.